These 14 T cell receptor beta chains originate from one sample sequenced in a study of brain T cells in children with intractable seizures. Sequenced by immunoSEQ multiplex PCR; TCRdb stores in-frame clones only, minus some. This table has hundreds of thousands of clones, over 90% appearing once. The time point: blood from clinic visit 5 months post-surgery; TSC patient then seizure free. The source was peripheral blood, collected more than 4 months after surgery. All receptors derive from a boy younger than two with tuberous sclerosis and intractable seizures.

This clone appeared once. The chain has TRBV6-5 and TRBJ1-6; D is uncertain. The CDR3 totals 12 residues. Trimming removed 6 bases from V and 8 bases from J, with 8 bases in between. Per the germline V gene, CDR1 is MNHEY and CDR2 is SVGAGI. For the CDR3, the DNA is TGTGCCAGCAGACCCCGCGATTCACCCCTCCACTTT. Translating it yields CASRPRDSPLHF.

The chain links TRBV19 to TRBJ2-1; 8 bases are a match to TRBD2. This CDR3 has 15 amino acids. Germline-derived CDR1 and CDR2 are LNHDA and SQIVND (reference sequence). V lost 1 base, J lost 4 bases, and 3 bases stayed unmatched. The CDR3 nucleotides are TGTGCCAGTAGTATAGCGGGGGGGCCGTACAATGAGCAGTTCTTC. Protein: CASSIAGGPYNEQFF. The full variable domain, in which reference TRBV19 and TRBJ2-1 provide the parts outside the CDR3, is DGGITQSPKYLFRKEGQNVTLSCEQNLNHDAMYWYRQDPGQGLRLIYYSQIVNDFQKGDIAEGYSVSREKKESFPLTVTSAQKNPTAFYLCASSIAGGPYNEQFFGPGTRLTVL.

CDR3 sequence reads: CASSDLREGELFF. CDR3 DNA sequence: TGCGCCAGCAGTGACCTTCGGGAGGGCGAGCTGTTTTTT. This rearrangement joins TRBV10-2 to TRBJ2-2, with TRBD2 identical over 8 bases. The germline V gene has CDR1 WSHSY and CDR2 SAAADI. Trimming removed 3 bases from V and 11 bases from J; junction bases left unmatched: 5. The CDR3 has 13 residues.

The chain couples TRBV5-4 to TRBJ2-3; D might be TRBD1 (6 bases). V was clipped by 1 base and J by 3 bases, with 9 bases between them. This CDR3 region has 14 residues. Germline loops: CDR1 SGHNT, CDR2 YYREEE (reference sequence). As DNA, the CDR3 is TGTGCCAGCAGCTTGACAGGGTGGACAGATACGCAGTATTTT. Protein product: CASSLTGWTDTQYF.

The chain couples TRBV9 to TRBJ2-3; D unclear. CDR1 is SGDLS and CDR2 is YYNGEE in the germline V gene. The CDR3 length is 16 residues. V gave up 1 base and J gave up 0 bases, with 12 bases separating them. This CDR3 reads CASSVMGPPSTDTQYF. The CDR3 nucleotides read TGTGCCAGCAGCGTAATGGGTCCCCCTAGCACAGATACGCAGTATTTT.

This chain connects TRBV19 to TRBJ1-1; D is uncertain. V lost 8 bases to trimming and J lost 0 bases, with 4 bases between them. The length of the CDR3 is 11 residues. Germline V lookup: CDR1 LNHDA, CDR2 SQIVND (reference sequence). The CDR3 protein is CASGVNTEAFF. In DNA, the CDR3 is TGTGCCAGTGGAGTGAACACTGAAGCTTTCTTT.

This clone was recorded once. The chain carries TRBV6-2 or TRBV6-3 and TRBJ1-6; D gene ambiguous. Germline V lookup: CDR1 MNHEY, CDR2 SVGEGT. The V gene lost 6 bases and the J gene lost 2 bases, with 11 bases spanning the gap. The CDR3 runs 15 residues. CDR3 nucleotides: TGTGCCAGCAGCCCGTATACTGCCTATAATTCACCCCTCCACTTT. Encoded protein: CASSPYTAYNSPLHF.

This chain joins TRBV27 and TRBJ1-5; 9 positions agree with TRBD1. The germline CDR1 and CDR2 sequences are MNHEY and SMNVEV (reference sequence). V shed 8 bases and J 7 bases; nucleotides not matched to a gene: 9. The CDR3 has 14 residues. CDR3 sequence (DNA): TGTGCCAGCGGGCCCGGGACAGGGTACCAGCCCCAGCATTTT. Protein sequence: CASGPGTGYQPQHF.

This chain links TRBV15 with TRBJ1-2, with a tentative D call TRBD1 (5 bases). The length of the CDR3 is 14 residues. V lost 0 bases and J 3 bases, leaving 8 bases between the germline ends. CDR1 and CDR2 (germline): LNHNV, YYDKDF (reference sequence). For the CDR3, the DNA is TGTGCCACCAGCAGAGATCGCAGGGACTATGGCTACACCTTC. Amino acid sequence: CATSRDRRDYGYTF.

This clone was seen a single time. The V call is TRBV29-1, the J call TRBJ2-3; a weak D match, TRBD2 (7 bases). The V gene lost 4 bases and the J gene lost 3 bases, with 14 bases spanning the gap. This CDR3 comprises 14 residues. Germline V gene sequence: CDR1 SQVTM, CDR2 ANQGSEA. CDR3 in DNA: TGCAGCGTTGGCGGCAGGGGAGGGACAGATACGCAGTATTTT. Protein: CSVGGRGGTDTQYF.

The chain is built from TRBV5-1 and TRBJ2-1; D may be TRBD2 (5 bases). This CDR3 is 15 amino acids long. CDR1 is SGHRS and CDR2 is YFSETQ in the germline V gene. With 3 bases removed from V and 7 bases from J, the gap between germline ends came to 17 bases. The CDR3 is CASSSGSHPLNEQFF. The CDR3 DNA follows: TGCGCCAGCAGCTCGGGGTCGCACCCCTTGAATGAGCAGTTCTTC.

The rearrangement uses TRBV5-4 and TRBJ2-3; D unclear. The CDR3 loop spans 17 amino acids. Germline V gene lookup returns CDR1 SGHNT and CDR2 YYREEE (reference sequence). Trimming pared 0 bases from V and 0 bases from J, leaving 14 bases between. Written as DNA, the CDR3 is TGTGCCAGCAGCTTGGAGTACGGGCGTCCTAGCACAGATACGCAGTATTTT. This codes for CASSLEYGRPSTDTQYF.

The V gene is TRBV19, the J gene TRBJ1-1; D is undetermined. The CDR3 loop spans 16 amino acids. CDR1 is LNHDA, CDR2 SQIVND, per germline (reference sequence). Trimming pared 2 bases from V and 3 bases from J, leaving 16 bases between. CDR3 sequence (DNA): TGTGCCAGTAGTATATACGTCTCAACCCCACACACTGAAGCTTTCTTT. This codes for CASSIYVSTPHTEAFF.

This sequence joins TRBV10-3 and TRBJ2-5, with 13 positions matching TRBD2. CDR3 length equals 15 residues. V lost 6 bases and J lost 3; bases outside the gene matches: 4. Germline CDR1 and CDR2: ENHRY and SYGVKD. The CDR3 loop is CAISKGTSGEETQYF. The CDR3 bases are TGTGCCATCAGCAAAGGGACTAGCGGGGAAGAGACCCAGTACTTC.